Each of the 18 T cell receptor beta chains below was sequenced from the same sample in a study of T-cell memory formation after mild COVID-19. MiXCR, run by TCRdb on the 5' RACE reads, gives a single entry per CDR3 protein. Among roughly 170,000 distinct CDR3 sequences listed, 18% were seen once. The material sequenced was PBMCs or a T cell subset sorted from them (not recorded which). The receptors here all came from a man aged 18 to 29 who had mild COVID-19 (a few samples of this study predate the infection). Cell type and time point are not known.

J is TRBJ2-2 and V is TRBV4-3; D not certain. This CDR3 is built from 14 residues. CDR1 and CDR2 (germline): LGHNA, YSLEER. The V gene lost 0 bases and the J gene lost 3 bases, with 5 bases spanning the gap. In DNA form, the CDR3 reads TGCGCCAGCAGCCAAGACCCAGACACCGGGGAGCTGTTTTTT. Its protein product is CASSQDPDTGELFF.

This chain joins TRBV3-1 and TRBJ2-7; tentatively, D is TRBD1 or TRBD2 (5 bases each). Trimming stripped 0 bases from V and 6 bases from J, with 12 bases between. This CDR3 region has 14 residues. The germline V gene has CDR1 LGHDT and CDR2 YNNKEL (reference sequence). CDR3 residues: CASSQDGGTPEQYF. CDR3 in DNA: TGTGCCAGCAGCCAAGATGGGGGAACCCCCGAGCAGTACTTC.

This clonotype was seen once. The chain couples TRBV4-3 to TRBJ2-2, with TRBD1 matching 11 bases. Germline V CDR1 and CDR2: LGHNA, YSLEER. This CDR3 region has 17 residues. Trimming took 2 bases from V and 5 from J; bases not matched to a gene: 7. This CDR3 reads CASSQIGQGAMTGELFF. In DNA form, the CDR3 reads TGCGCCAGCAGCCAAATCGGACAGGGGGCAATGACCGGGGAGCTGTTTTTT.

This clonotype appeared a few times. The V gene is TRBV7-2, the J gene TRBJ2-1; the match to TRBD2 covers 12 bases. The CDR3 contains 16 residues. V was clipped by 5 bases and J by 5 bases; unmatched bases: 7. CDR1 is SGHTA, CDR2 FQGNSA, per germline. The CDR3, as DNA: TGTGCCAGCAGCCCGACACTAGCGGGGGGTCACAATGAGCAGTTCTTC. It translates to CASSPTLAGGHNEQFF.

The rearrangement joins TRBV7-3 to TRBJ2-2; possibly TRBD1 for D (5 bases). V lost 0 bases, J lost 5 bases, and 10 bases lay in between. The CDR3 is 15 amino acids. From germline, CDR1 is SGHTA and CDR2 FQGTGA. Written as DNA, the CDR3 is TGTGCCAGCAGCTTAACCAGGGATGGGACCGGGGAGCTGTTTTTT. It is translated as CASSLTRDGTGELFF.

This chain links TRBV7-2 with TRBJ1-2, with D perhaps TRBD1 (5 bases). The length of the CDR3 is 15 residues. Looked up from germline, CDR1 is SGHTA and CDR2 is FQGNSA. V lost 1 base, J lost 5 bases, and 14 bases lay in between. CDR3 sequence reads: CASSLEGRAAYGYTF. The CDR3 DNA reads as TGTGCCAGCAGCTTAGAGGGCAGGGCGGCGTATGGCTACACCTTC. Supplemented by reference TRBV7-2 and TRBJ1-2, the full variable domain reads GAGVSQSPSNKVTEKGKDVELRCDPISGHTALYWYRQSLGQGLEFLIYFQGNSAPDKSGLPSDRFSAERTGGSVSTLTIQRTQQEDSAVYLCASSLEGRAAYGYTFGSGTRLTVV.

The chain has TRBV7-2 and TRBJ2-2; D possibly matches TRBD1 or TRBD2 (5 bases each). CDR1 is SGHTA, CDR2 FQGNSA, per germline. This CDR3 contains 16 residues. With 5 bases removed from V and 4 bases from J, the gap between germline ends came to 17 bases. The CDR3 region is CASSPRWGSGTGELFF. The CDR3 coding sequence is TGTGCCAGCAGCCCTCGGTGGGGGTCGGGCACCGGGGAGCTGTTTTTT.

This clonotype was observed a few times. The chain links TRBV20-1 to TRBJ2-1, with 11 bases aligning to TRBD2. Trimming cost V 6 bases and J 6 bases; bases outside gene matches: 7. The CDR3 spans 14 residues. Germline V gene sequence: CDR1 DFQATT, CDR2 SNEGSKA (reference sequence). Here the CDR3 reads CSAVAGGPSNEQFF. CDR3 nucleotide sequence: TGCAGTGCGGTAGCGGGGGGGCCTTCCAATGAGCAGTTCTTC.

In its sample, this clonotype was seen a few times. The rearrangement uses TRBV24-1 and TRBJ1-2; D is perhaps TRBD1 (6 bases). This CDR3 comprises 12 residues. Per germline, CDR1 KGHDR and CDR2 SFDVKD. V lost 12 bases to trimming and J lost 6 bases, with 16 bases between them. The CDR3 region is CAGYREEDGYTF. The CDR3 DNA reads TGTGCCGGATACAGGGAGGAGGATGGCTACACCTTC.

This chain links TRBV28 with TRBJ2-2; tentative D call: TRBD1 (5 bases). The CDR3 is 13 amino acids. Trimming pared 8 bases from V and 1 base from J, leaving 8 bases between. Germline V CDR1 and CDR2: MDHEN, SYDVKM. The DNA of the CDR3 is TGTGCCAGCCTCACAGGGAACACCGGGGAGCTGTTTTTT. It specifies CASLTGNTGELFF.

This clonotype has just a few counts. The CDR3, as DNA: TGCAGTGCTAGAGAGGACAGGGATAGAAAACTGTTTTTT. It translates to CSAREDRDRKLFF. The chain has TRBV20-1 and TRBJ1-4; 8 nucleotides align to TRBD1. Germline CDR1 reads DFQATT; CDR2 reads SNEGSKA (reference sequence). V dropped 0 bases and J dropped 10; count of bases not matched to a gene: 4. The CDR3 length is 13 residues.

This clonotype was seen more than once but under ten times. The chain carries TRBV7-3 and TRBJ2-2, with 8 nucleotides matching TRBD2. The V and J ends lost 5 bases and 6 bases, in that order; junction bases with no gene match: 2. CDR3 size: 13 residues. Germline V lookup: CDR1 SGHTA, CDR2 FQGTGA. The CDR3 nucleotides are TGTGCCAGCAGCCCGGGGGGGGCCGGGGAGCTGTTTTTT. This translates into CASSPGGAGELFF.

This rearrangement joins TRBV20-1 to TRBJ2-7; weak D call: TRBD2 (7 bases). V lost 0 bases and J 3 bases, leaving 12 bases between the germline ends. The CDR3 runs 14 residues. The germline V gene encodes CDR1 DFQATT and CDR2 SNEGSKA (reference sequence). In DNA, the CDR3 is TGCAGTGCTAGAGATGGGGGGGGGCTCTACGAGCAGTACTTC. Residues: CSARDGGGLYEQYF.

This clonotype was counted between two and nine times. In nucleotides, the CDR3 is TGTGCCAGCAGGCAGGGGGGGACAGAGAAGCCGACCCAGTACTTC. Amino acids: CASRQGGTEKPTQYF. The chain uses TRBV28 and TRBJ2-5; D is possibly TRBD1 or TRBD2 (7 bases each). The CDR3 extends over 15 amino acids. The germline gives CDR1 MDHEN, CDR2 SYDVKM. V lost 6 bases to trimming and J lost 7 bases, with 21 bases between them.

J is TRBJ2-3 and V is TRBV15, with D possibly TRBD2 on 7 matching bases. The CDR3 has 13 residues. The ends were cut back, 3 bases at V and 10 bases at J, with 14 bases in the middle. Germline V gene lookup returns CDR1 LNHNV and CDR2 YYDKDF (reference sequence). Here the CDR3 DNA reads TGTGCCACCAGCAGGGGGGGGGCCATCGCGCAGTATTTT. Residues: CATSRGGAIAQYF.

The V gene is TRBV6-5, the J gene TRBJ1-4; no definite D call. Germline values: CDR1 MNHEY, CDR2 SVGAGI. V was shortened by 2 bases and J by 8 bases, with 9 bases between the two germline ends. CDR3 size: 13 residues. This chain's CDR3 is CASSYLMREKLFF. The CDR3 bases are TGTGCCAGCAGTTACCTAATGAGGGAAAAACTGTTTTTT.

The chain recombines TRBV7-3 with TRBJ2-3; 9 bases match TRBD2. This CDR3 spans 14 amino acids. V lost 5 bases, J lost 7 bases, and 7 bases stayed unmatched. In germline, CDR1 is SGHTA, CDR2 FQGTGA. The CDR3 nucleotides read TGTGCCAGCAGCACCGGGACTAGCATTAATACGCAGTATTTT. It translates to CASSTGTSINTQYF.

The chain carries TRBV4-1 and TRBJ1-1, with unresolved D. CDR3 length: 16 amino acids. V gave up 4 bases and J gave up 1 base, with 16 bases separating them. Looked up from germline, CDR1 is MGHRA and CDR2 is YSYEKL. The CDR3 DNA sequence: TGCGCCAGCAGCCCAGTTGAAAGGGCGGGGAACACTGAAGCTTTCTTT. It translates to CASSPVERAGNTEAFF.